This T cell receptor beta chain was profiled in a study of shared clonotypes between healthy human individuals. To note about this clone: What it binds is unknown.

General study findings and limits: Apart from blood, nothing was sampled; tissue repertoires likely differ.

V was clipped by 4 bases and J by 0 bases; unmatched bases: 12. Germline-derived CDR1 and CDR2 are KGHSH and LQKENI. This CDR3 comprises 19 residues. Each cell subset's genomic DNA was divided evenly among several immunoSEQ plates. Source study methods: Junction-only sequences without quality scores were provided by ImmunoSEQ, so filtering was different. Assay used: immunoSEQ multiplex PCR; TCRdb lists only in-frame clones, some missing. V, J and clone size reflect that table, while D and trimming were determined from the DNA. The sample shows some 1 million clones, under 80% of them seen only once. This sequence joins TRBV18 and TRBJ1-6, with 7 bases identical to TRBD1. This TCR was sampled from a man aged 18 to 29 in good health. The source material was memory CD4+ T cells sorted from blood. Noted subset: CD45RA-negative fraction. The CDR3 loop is CASSQTSSRDSSYNSPLHF. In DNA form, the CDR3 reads TGTGCCAGCTCACAGACTTCCTCCCGGGACAGCTCCTATAATTCACCCCTCCACTTT.